This is a list of T cell receptor beta chains from one sample in a study of blood T cells in healthy people across ages. TCRdb re-called the 5' RACE reads through MiXCR, storing one row per CDR3 protein. The sample shows about 1.4 million distinct CDR3 sequences, roughly 64% of them seen only once. The sequencing sample was made of blood. The receptors derive from a man aged 18 to 29 in good health. Both conserved end residues are part of each CDR3. Fields, in order: D gene, J gene, CDR3 length, V gene, clone size, CDR3 DNA, CDR3 protein. A D gene is named only where the DNA matches it firmly. Clone size is not always given. Where it is, it says once, few, many or a class for expanded clones.

d_gene: NA
j_gene: TRBJ1-1
len: 15
v_gene: TRBV21-1
abundance: NA
CDR3nt: TGTGCCAGCAGCAAAGTCGCGGGGGCGAATTTCTTGGCTTTCTTT
CDR3aa: CASSKVAGANFLAFF

d_gene: NA
j_gene: TRBJ2-7
len: 14
v_gene: TRBV18
abundance: NA
CDR3nt: TGTGCCAGCTCACCCTGGACAGCAACCTACGAGCAGTACTTC
CDR3aa: CASSPWTATYEQYF

d_gene: NA
j_gene: TRBJ2-7
len: 12
v_gene: TRBV6-5
abundance: NA
CDR3nt: TGTGCCAGCACGCGAGGGGGTGACGAGCAGTACTTC
CDR3aa: CASTRGGDEQYF

d_gene: TRBD2
j_gene: TRBJ2-5
len: 13
v_gene: TRBV2
abundance: NA
CDR3nt: TGTGCCACCATGGGGGGGGTTTCAGAGACCCAGTACTTC
CDR3aa: CATMGGVSETQYF

d_gene: NA
j_gene: TRBJ2-7
len: 14
v_gene: TRBV7-2
abundance: few
CDR3nt: TGTGCCAGCAGCTTAGTGACAGACTCCTACGAGCAGTACTTC
CDR3aa: CASSLVTDSYEQYF

d_gene: TRBD2
j_gene: TRBJ2-7
len: 16
v_gene: TRBV7-9
abundance: NA
CDR3nt: TGTGCCAGCAGCATAATAAGCGGGAGGTCTTCCTACGAGCAGTACTTC
CDR3aa: CASSIISGRSSYEQYF

d_gene: NA
j_gene: TRBJ2-1
len: 15
v_gene: TRBV10-3
abundance: NA
CDR3nt: TGTGCCATCAGTGAGGGGATCCGCTCCTACAATGAGCAGTTCTTC
CDR3aa: CAISEGIRSYNEQFF

d_gene: TRBD2
j_gene: TRBJ2-7
len: 14
v_gene: TRBV20-1
abundance: NA
CDR3nt: TGCAGTGCTCACGAAGGACTAGCGGCCTACGAGCAGTACTTC
CDR3aa: CSAHEGLAAYEQYF

d_gene: NA
j_gene: TRBJ2-2
len: 17
v_gene: TRBV6-1
abundance: NA
CDR3nt: TGTGCCAGCAGTGACCCGAAAGGAGTAACGGACACCGGGGAGCTGTTTTTT
CDR3aa: CASSDPKGVTDTGELFF

d_gene: NA
j_gene: TRBJ1-6
len: 18
v_gene: TRBV27
abundance: NA
CDR3nt: TGTGCCAGCAGTTTAAACCCCCTAACTGGGGTTTTGAATTCACCCCTCCACTTT
CDR3aa: CASSLNPLTGVLNSPLHF

d_gene: TRBD1
j_gene: TRBJ1-4
len: 15
v_gene: TRBV9
abundance: once
CDR3nt: TGTGCCAGCAGCGGACGACAGGGAAGCAATGAAAAACTGTTTTTT
CDR3aa: CASSGRQGSNEKLFF

d_gene: TRBD1
j_gene: TRBJ2-3
len: 17
v_gene: TRBV27
abundance: NA
CDR3nt: TGTGCCAGCAGTTCCCAGACAGGGGGCATGACCACAGATACGCAGTATTTT
CDR3aa: CASSSQTGGMTTDTQYF

d_gene: TRBD2
j_gene: TRBJ2-5
len: 18
v_gene: TRBV7-9
abundance: NA
CDR3nt: TGTGCCAGCAGCAAGAGACTAGCGGGAGTCTTACGTTCGGAGACCCAGTACTTC
CDR3aa: CASSKRLAGVLRSETQYF

d_gene: NA
j_gene: TRBJ2-7
len: 14
v_gene: TRBV7-2
abundance: NA
CDR3nt: TGTGCCAGCAGCAGCTCGATGGGGGGCAATGAGCAGTACTTC
CDR3aa: CASSSSMGGNEQYF

d_gene: NA
j_gene: TRBJ1-2
len: 15
v_gene: TRBV27
abundance: NA
CDR3nt: TGTGCCAGCAGTATTTACCCCGGGTCGAACTATGGCTACACCTTC
CDR3aa: CASSIYPGSNYGYTF

d_gene: TRBD2
j_gene: TRBJ2-7
len: 14
v_gene: TRBV6-6
abundance: NA
CDR3nt: TGTGCCAGCAGCCTTAGCGGGAGCCCCTACGAGCAGTACTTC
CDR3aa: CASSLSGSPYEQYF

d_gene: TRBD2
j_gene: TRBJ2-1
len: 16
v_gene: TRBV4-3
abundance: NA
CDR3nt: TGCGCCAGCAGCTTACGACTAGCTCCATCCTACAATGAGCAGTTCTTC
CDR3aa: CASSLRLAPSYNEQFF

d_gene: NA
j_gene: TRBJ1-2
len: 13
v_gene: TRBV10-3
abundance: few
CDR3nt: TGTGCCATCAGTCCGACAGATGCCTATGGCTACACCTTC
CDR3aa: CAISPTDAYGYTF

d_gene: NA
j_gene: TRBJ2-1
len: 13
v_gene: TRBV15
abundance: once
CDR3nt: TGTGCCACCAGCAGGTCGGGGGGCCGTGAGCAGTTCTTC
CDR3aa: CATSRSGGREQFF

d_gene: NA
j_gene: TRBJ1-4
len: 18
v_gene: TRBV12-3/TRBV12-4
abundance: NA
CDR3nt: TGTGCCAGCAGCTATTTTCTGCGGACAATCCATCCGAAGGAAAAACTGTTTTTT
CDR3aa: CASSYFLRTIHPKEKLFF

d_gene: NA
j_gene: TRBJ2-5
len: 15
v_gene: TRBV11-2
abundance: NA
CDR3nt: TGTGCCAGCAGCTTGGGGGCGGGAGTGGTGGAGACCCAGTACTTC
CDR3aa: CASSLGAGVVETQYF

d_gene: TRBD2
j_gene: TRBJ2-7
len: 14
v_gene: TRBV28
abundance: NA
CDR3nt: TGTGCCAGCAGTTTTTCCGGGAGGGCCGTCGAGCAGTACTTC
CDR3aa: CASSFSGRAVEQYF

d_gene: TRBD1
j_gene: TRBJ1-1
len: 15
v_gene: TRBV6-5
abundance: NA
CDR3nt: TGTGCCAGCAGTCCGGGACAGGGAAAGGGGACTGAAGCTTTCTTT
CDR3aa: CASSPGQGKGTEAFF

d_gene: NA
j_gene: TRBJ2-4
len: 15
v_gene: TRBV5-1
abundance: few
CDR3nt: TGCGCCAGCAGTCAAACAGGGTTCCCTTCGGACATTCAGTACTTC
CDR3aa: CASSQTGFPSDIQYF

d_gene: TRBD1
j_gene: TRBJ2-3
len: 16
v_gene: TRBV3-1
abundance: many
CDR3nt: TGTGCCAGCAGCCCCGGACAGGGGAGGAGTATAGATACGCAGTATTTT
CDR3aa: CASSPGQGRSIDTQYF

d_gene: NA
j_gene: TRBJ1-6
len: 15
v_gene: TRBV20-1
abundance: NA
CDR3nt: TGCAGTGCTAGATACACCCGGGGGGAAGCTTCACCCCTCCACTTT
CDR3aa: CSARYTRGEASPLHF

d_gene: NA
j_gene: TRBJ2-7
len: 14
v_gene: TRBV28
abundance: NA
CDR3nt: TGTGCCAGCAGCCGACCACCCCTCTCCTACGAGCAGTACTTC
CDR3aa: CASSRPPLSYEQYF

d_gene: NA
j_gene: TRBJ2-1
len: 14
v_gene: TRBV9
abundance: NA
CDR3nt: TGTGCCAGCAGCGTATGGACACAAGGCAATGAGCAGTTCTTC
CDR3aa: CASSVWTQGNEQFF

d_gene: NA
j_gene: TRBJ1-3
len: 14
v_gene: TRBV5-1
abundance: NA
CDR3nt: TGCGCCAGCAGCTCGGGCCAGGGCGGAAACACCATATATTTT
CDR3aa: CASSSGQGGNTIYF

d_gene: NA
j_gene: TRBJ2-5
len: 12
v_gene: TRBV9
abundance: NA
CDR3nt: TGTGCCAGCAGCGCGGGCGTGGGTGAGCAGTACTTC
CDR3aa: CASSAGVGEQYF

d_gene: NA
j_gene: TRBJ1-1
len: 15
v_gene: TRBV5-1
abundance: NA
CDR3nt: TGCGCCAGCAGCCCATTACAGGTCCTGAACACTGAAGCTTTCTTT
CDR3aa: CASSPLQVLNTEAFF

d_gene: TRBD2
j_gene: TRBJ2-1
len: 16
v_gene: TRBV20-1
abundance: NA
CDR3nt: TGCAGTGCTATAGACGGGGGGTCCTCATCCTACAATGAGCAGTTCTTC
CDR3aa: CSAIDGGSSSYNEQFF

d_gene: NA
j_gene: TRBJ1-2
len: 14
v_gene: TRBV20-1
abundance: NA
CDR3nt: TGCAGTGCTAGTGTGACCCTATCTAACTATGGCTACACCTTC
CDR3aa: CSASVTLSNYGYTF

d_gene: NA
j_gene: TRBJ2-7
len: 11
v_gene: TRBV5-5
abundance: NA
CDR3nt: TGTGCCAGCAGCTTTCAGTTGGAGCAGTACTTC
CDR3aa: CASSFQLEQYF

d_gene: NA
j_gene: TRBJ2-7
len: 11
v_gene: TRBV29-1
abundance: many
CDR3nt: TGCAGCGTGGACATAGCCTACGAGCAGTACTTC
CDR3aa: CSVDIAYEQYF

d_gene: TRBD1
j_gene: TRBJ2-7
len: 15
v_gene: TRBV14
abundance: NA
CDR3nt: TGTGCCAGCAGCCCCCGGGACAGGGTGTTGGACGAGCAGTACTTC
CDR3aa: CASSPRDRVLDEQYF

d_gene: NA
j_gene: TRBJ2-3
len: 14
v_gene: TRBV4-1
abundance: few
CDR3nt: TGCGCCAGCAGCCAAAGTGAGAACACAGATACGCAGTATTTT
CDR3aa: CASSQSENTDTQYF

d_gene: NA
j_gene: TRBJ2-3
len: 13
v_gene: TRBV6-2/TRBV6-3
abundance: few
CDR3nt: TGTGCCAGCACTAGAGCCTCCACAGATACGCAGTATTTT
CDR3aa: CASTRASTDTQYF

d_gene: NA
j_gene: TRBJ1-2
len: 15
v_gene: TRBV7-2
abundance: NA
CDR3nt: TGTGCCAGCAGCTTAGCAAGGCGGACGAGCTATGGCTACACCTTC
CDR3aa: CASSLARRTSYGYTF

d_gene: TRBD1
j_gene: TRBJ1-2
len: 15
v_gene: TRBV4-3
abundance: NA
CDR3nt: TGCGCCAGCAGCCTTACCGTACAGGGGAACTATGGCTACACCTTC
CDR3aa: CASSLTVQGNYGYTF

d_gene: NA
j_gene: TRBJ2-3
len: 18
v_gene: TRBV2
abundance: few
CDR3nt: TGTGCCAGCAGTCAAAGGGGGGACTATGAGAGTAGCACAGATACGCAGTATTTT
CDR3aa: CASSQRGDYESSTDTQYF

d_gene: NA
j_gene: TRBJ2-7
len: 11
v_gene: TRBV29-1
abundance: NA
CDR3nt: TGCAGCGGTGCAGAGTCCTACGAGCAGTACTTC
CDR3aa: CSGAESYEQYF

d_gene: NA
j_gene: TRBJ2-7
len: 14
v_gene: TRBV15
abundance: few
CDR3nt: TGTGCCACCAGCAGAGTGGCCGGTTCCTACGAGCAGTACTTC
CDR3aa: CATSRVAGSYEQYF

d_gene: NA
j_gene: TRBJ2-2
len: 14
v_gene: TRBV29-1
abundance: NA
CDR3nt: TGCAGCGTTGAGCTACAGGGTAGGGCCGGGGAGCTGTTTTTT
CDR3aa: CSVELQGRAGELFF

d_gene: NA
j_gene: TRBJ2-7
len: 13
v_gene: TRBV13
abundance: NA
CDR3nt: TGTGCCAGCAGCGAAGGGCGTTCCTACGAGCAGTACTTC
CDR3aa: CASSEGRSYEQYF

d_gene: TRBD2
j_gene: TRBJ2-1
len: 16
v_gene: TRBV5-6
abundance: NA
CDR3nt: TGTGCCAGCAGCCGCCCTAGCGGGAACTCCTACAATGAGCAGTTCTTC
CDR3aa: CASSRPSGNSYNEQFF

d_gene: NA
j_gene: TRBJ1-1
len: 16
v_gene: TRBV7-2
abundance: NA
CDR3nt: TGTGCCAGCAGCTTACGCGACACAACCTTGGGGACTGAAGCTTTCTTT
CDR3aa: CASSLRDTTLGTEAFF

d_gene: NA
j_gene: TRBJ2-7
len: 14
v_gene: TRBV7-9
abundance: NA
CDR3nt: TGTGCCAGCAGCCCGCGAGGACTGATCTACGAGCAGTACTTC
CDR3aa: CASSPRGLIYEQYF

d_gene: TRBD2
j_gene: TRBJ2-5
len: 14
v_gene: TRBV4-1
abundance: NA
CDR3nt: TGCGCCAGCAGTCAAGAAGGACTAGCGAAGACCCAGTACTTC
CDR3aa: CASSQEGLAKTQYF

d_gene: TRBD2
j_gene: TRBJ2-1
len: 15
v_gene: TRBV6-5
abundance: once
CDR3nt: TGTGCCAGCAGTTACGTCCCGGGAGGGCTCAATGAGCAGTTCTTC
CDR3aa: CASSYVPGGLNEQFF

d_gene: NA
j_gene: TRBJ2-1
len: 15
v_gene: TRBV27
abundance: NA
CDR3nt: TGTGCCAGCAGACCCGGAGGGGGTATGGGGAATGAGCAGTTCTTC
CDR3aa: CASRPGGGMGNEQFF

d_gene: NA
j_gene: TRBJ2-1
len: 15
v_gene: TRBV6-5
abundance: NA
CDR3nt: TGTGCCAGCAGTTATCAGCGGCAGCCCTACAATGAGCAGTTCTTC
CDR3aa: CASSYQRQPYNEQFF

d_gene: NA
j_gene: TRBJ2-1
len: 15
v_gene: TRBV4-3
abundance: NA
CDR3nt: TGCGCCAGCAGCCAAGAGGCGAGGGCCTACAATGAGCAGTTCTTC
CDR3aa: CASSQEARAYNEQFF

d_gene: NA
j_gene: TRBJ1-3
len: 12
v_gene: TRBV28
abundance: NA
CDR3nt: TGTGCCAGCGAGGACTCTGGAAACACCATATATTTT
CDR3aa: CASEDSGNTIYF

d_gene: NA
j_gene: TRBJ2-5
len: 12
v_gene: TRBV5-1
abundance: once
CDR3nt: TGCGCCAGCAAGGGTGTTATAGAGACCCAGTACTTC
CDR3aa: CASKGVIETQYF

d_gene: TRBD1
j_gene: TRBJ1-2
len: 14
v_gene: TRBV12-3/TRBV12-4
abundance: few
CDR3nt: TGTGCCAGCTATGGACAGGGGGCTAACTATGGCTACACCTTC
CDR3aa: CASYGQGANYGYTF